The sequence of this T cell receptor (beta chain) was determined in a study of blood T cell repertoires in COVID-19. Study members were between about 18 and 95 years old and lived in some 26 US regions. Which cohort a participant joined came from the clinical history participants gave. Two negative PCRs, clearance, or symptom resolution characterized the recovered Cohort 3 donors. Produced via immunoSEQ multiplex PCR; TCRdb's table is partial and in-frame only. Of approximately 470,000 clones in the sample, about 90% were seen once. V shed 2 bases and J shed 5 bases, with 4 bases lying between them. CDR1 MNHEY and CDR2 SVGAGI come from the germline V gene. This CDR3 region has 11 residues.

This clonotype originated in a woman younger than 30 who had recovered from COVID-19. The sequencing input was PBMCs or T cells enriched from blood (not recorded which). V usage is TRBV6-5 and J usage is TRBJ2-7; no definite D call. CDR3 sequence reads: CASSYVNEQYF. Here the CDR3 DNA reads TGTGCCAGCAGTTACGTTAACGAGCAGTACTTC.